A single sample gave rise to the 2 T cell receptor beta chains below, sequenced in a study of cytomegalovirus exposure and HLA in healthy donors. Primers: 60 Vbeta forward and 13 Jbeta reverse. Method: immunoSEQ multiplex PCR; TCRdb's copy keeps in-frame clones and lacks some. The data show more than 95,000 clones, approximately 78% seen once. The material sequenced was PBMCs. These receptors all stem from a man in his forties in good health and CMV-seronegative.

The rearrangement links TRBV18 to TRBJ1-4; D is perhaps TRBD1 (6 bases). CDR3 size: 15 residues. The germline gives CDR1 KGHSH, CDR2 LQKENI. Trimming took 3 bases from V and 8 from J, leaving 16 bases between them. CDR3: CASSPEQQGREKLFF. In nucleotides, the CDR3 is TGTGCCAGCTCACCGGAACAACAGGGCCGCGAAAAACTGTTTTTT.

The V call is TRBV4-2, the J call TRBJ2-2; TRBD1 matches 7 bases. This CDR3 has 15 residues. Looked up from germline, CDR1 is LGHNA and CDR2 is YNFKEQ. V was pared by 3 bases and J by 5 bases, with 6 bases of the junction left unmatched. CDR3 residues: CASSQPDRDTGELFF. The DNA for the CDR3 is TGTGCCAGCAGCCAGCCAGACAGGGATACCGGGGAGCTGTTTTTT.